These T cell receptor beta chains were read from a single sample in a study of blood T cell repertoires in COVID-19. Clones were read by immunoSEQ multiplex PCR, and TCRdb kept only the in-frame ones, dropping some. The sample shows about 300,000 clones, about 90% of them seen only once. Sequencing was carried out using peripheral blood. The receptors were sampled from a woman aged 45 to 65 with COVID-19, enrolled during active disease. CDR3s include the opening cysteine and the closing phenylalanine or tryptophan. The order of the fields is clone size, CDR3 length, J gene, V gene, D gene, CDR3 protein, CDR3 DNA. D genes are given only for firm matches. Rows give clone size only sometimes, using once, few, many, or a class for an expanded clone.

>NA|16|TRBJ2-1|TRBV5-1|NA
CASSPDFVVSYNEQFF
TGCGCCAGCAGCCCGGACTTCGTGGTTTCCTACAATGAGCAGTTCTTC
>NA|16|TRBJ1-3|TRBV3-1/TRBV3-2|NA
CASSQGRDYSGNTIYF
TGTGCCAGCAGCCAAGGCAGGGATTACTCTGGAAACACCATATATTTT
>NA|15|TRBJ2-7|TRBV27|NA
CASSTQHRVNYEQYF
TGTGCCAGCAGTACCCAACACAGGGTGAACTACGAGCAGTACTTC
>NA|13|TRBJ1-5|TRBV10-1|NA
CASNGRVGQPQHF
TGCGCCAGCAACGGCAGGGTAGGACAGCCCCAGCATTTT
>NA|16|TRBJ2-5|TRBV3-1/TRBV3-2|NA
CASSQAGTPNQETQYF
TGTGCCAGCAGCCAAGCCGGGACACCAAACCAAGAGACCCAGTACTTC
>NA|18|TRBJ1-3|TRBV19|TRBD1
CASSLHGDRSSSGNTIYF
TGTGCCAGTAGCCTTCATGGGGACAGGAGCTCCTCTGGAAACACCATATATTTT
>NA|11|TRBJ1-1|TRBV20-1|NA
CSVSGNTEAFF
TGCAGTGTTTCAGGGAACACTGAAGCTTTCTTT
>NA|16|TRBJ2-2|TRBV19|NA
CASSIVLQGKAGELFF
TGTGCCAGTAGTATAGTTTTGCAGGGGAAGGCCGGGGAGCTGTTTTTT
>NA|18|TRBJ2-2|TRBV2|NA
CASSAPPMARRNTGELFF
TGTGCCAGCAGTGCCCCCCCCATGGCCCGAAGGAACACCGGGGAGCTGTTTTTT
>NA|15|TRBJ2-3|TRBV18|TRBD1
CASSTQTGVGNTQYF
TGTGCCAGCTCCACCCAAACAGGGGTTGGAAATACGCAGTATTTT
>NA|15|TRBJ2-1|TRBV7-2|TRBD2
CASSFSGSLWNEQFF
TGTGCCAGCAGCTTTAGCGGGAGTTTGTGGAATGAGCAGTTCTTC
>NA|14|TRBJ2-7|TRBV5-1|TRBD1
CASSPGTGGHEQYF
TGCGCCAGCAGCCCCGGGACAGGGGGCCACGAGCAGTACTTC
>NA|15|TRBJ2-2|TRBV6-5|TRBD1
CASSYTWQGAGELFF
TGTGCCAGCAGTTACACCTGGCAGGGGGCCGGGGAGCTGTTTTTT
>NA|16|TRBJ2-7|TRBV18|TRBD1
CASSPQGAALPYEQYF
TGTGCCAGCTCACCACAGGGGGCTGCCTTACCCTACGAGCAGTACTTC
>NA|16|TRBJ2-3|TRBV27|NA
CASSRLGTASTDTQYF
TGTGCCAGCAGTAGACTCGGGACTGCTAGCACAGATACGCAGTATTTT
>NA|15|TRBJ2-7|TRBV2|TRBD2
CASEALGLAGYGEYF
TGTGCCAGCGAGGCTCTAGGACTAGCGGGATATGGGGAGTACTTC
>NA|15|TRBJ1-1|TRBV19|TRBD1
CASSVGQGLNTEAFF
TGTGCCAGTAGTGTGGGACAGGGCCTGAACACTGAAGCTTTCTTT
>NA|14|TRBJ2-1|TRBV6-1|NA
CASSEETYYNEQFF
TGTGCCAGCAGTGAAGAGACTTACTACAATGAGCAGTTCTTC
>NA|16|TRBJ2-7|TRBV10-1|NA
CASSEAPAVSSYEQYF
TGCGCCAGCAGTGAGGCGCCAGCGGTGAGCTCCTACGAGCAGTACTTC
>NA|17|TRBJ2-1|TRBV24-1|TRBD2
CATSETGTSGSYNEQFF
TGTGCCACCAGTGAGACAGGGACTAGCGGGTCATACAATGAGCAGTTCTTC
>NA|15|TRBJ2-5|TRBV28|NA
CASSRGGQGGETQYF
TGTGCCAGCAGCCGAGGGGGGCAGGGGGGCGAGACCCAGTACTTC
>NA|13|TRBJ1-1|TRBV11-1|NA
CASSPQGGTEAFF
TGTGCCAGCAGCCCGCAGGGTGGCACTGAAGCTTTCTTT
>NA|14|TRBJ2-3|TRBV30|NA
CAWSVGGGSDTQYF
TGTGCCTGGAGTGTGGGTGGGGGCAGCGATACGCAGTATTTT
>NA|14|TRBJ1-2|TRBV5-8|TRBD1
CASSPRGSDYGYTF
TGTGCCAGCAGCCCCAGGGGGTCTGACTATGGCTACACCTTC
>NA|16|TRBJ1-4|TRBV10-3|NA
CAISESRPAGAEKLFF
TGTGCCATCAGTGAGTCGAGGCCGGCAGGGGCTGAAAAACTGTTTTTT
>NA|16|TRBJ2-7|TRBV27|NA
CASSSPGGAANYEQYF
TGTGCCAGCAGTTCCCCTGGGGGGGCAGCTAACTACGAGCAGTACTTC
>NA|15|TRBJ1-5|TRBV19|NA
CASSIDYGSNQPQHF
TGTGCCAGTAGTATAGATTACGGGAGCAATCAGCCCCAGCATTTT
>once|16|TRBJ2-3|TRBV5-1|TRBD1
CASSSPPGQITDTQYF
TGCGCCAGCAGCTCGCCACCGGGACAGATCACAGATACGCAGTATTTT
>NA|15|TRBJ2-3|TRBV3-1/TRBV3-2|NA
CASSLPDSSTDTQYF
TGTGCCAGCAGCCTGCCCGACAGCAGCACAGATACGCAGTATTTT
>NA|12|TRBJ1-3|TRBV12-3/TRBV12-4|NA
CASSRSGNTIYF
TGTGCCAGCAGCCGCAGTGGAAACACCATATATTTT
>NA|15|TRBJ2-7|TRBV7-9|NA
CASSSSGASSYEQYF
TGTGCCAGCTCAAGCTCTGGGGCCAGCTCCTACGAGCAGTACTTC
>NA|14|TRBJ2-3|TRBV6-4|NA
CASSAGEPTDTQYF
TGTGCCAGCAGTGCGGGAGAGCCCACAGATACGCAGTATTTT
>NA|12|TRBJ1-1|TRBV6-2/TRBV6-3|NA
CASSYYRGEAFF
TGTGCCAGCAGTTACTACCGGGGGGAAGCTTTCTTT
>NA|13|TRBJ2-7|TRBV7-9|NA
CASTGVRTYEQYF
TGTGCCAGCACAGGGGTAAGGACCTACGAGCAGTACTTC
>NA|17|TRBJ2-1|TRBV24-1|TRBD2
CATSALTSGGPYNEQFF
TGTGCCACCAGTGCCCTTACTAGCGGGGGGCCCTACAATGAGCAGTTCTTC
>NA|15|TRBJ2-2|TRBV9|NA
CASSTSVSDTGELFF
TGTGCCAGCAGCACCTCTGTCAGCGACACCGGGGAGCTGTTTTTT
>NA|13|TRBJ1-6|TRBV27|NA
CASTEQGSSPLHF
TGTGCCAGCACCGAACAGGGATCTTCACCCCTCCACTTT
>once|14|TRBJ1-1|TRBV11-2|NA
CASSLKGGGFEAFF
TGTGCCAGCAGCTTAAAAGGCGGGGGCTTTGAAGCTTTCTTT
>once|12|TRBJ2-1|TRBV10-3|NA
CAIRRASNEQFF
TGTGCCATCCGGCGGGCGAGCAATGAGCAGTTCTTC
>NA|16|TRBJ2-3|TRBV11-3|TRBD1
CASSLEGQRNTDTQYF
TGTGCCAGCAGCTTAGAGGGACAGCGTAACACAGATACGCAGTATTTT
>NA|11|TRBJ2-4|TRBV7-9|NA
CASSLIIIQYF
TGTGCCAGCAGCTTAATTATCATTCAGTACTTC
>NA|14|TRBJ1-4|TRBV7-9|TRBD1
CASSWGQGHEKLFF
TGTGCCAGCAGCTGGGGACAGGGGCATGAAAAACTGTTTTTT
>NA|14|TRBJ2-7|TRBV14|TRBD2
CASRLSGSGYEQYF
TGTGCCAGCAGGCTTAGCGGGAGCGGCTACGAGCAGTACTTC
>NA|13|TRBJ2-1|TRBV30|NA
CAWRAGTYNEQFF
TGTGCCTGGAGAGCGGGGACATACAATGAGCAGTTCTTC
>NA|14|TRBJ1-1|TRBV3-1/TRBV3-2|NA
CASSQALGATEAFF
TGTGCCAGCAGCCAAGCGTTGGGGGCGACTGAAGCTTTCTTT
>NA|13|TRBJ2-5|TRBV29-1|TRBD1
CSVVQGAGETQYF
TGCAGCGTTGTACAGGGGGCGGGCGAGACCCAGTACTTC
>NA|14|TRBJ2-1|TRBV28|NA
CASTRGGAYNEQFF
TGTGCCAGCACAAGGGGGGGGGCCTACAATGAGCAGTTCTTC
>NA|16|TRBJ1-6|TRBV11-2|TRBD1
CASSRDRSSYNSPLHF
TGTGCCAGCAGCCGGGACAGAAGCTCCTATAATTCACCCCTCCACTTT
>NA|14|TRBJ2-7|TRBV6-5|NA
CASTSHQSPLEQYF
TGTGCCAGCACATCTCATCAGTCACCCCTCGAGCAGTACTTC
>NA|15|TRBJ1-5|TRBV2|TRBD1
CATSGTAYSNQPQHF
TGTGCCACCTCCGGGACAGCTTATAGCAATCAGCCCCAGCATTTT
>few|18|TRBJ2-5|TRBV24-1|TRBD2
CATSEASGRPSWRKTQYF
TGTGCCACCAGTGAGGCTAGCGGGAGGCCCTCATGGAGAAAGACCCAGTACTTC
>NA|16|TRBJ2-2|TRBV18|TRBD2
CASSPLGLAGTGELFF
TGTGCCAGCTCACCACTCGGACTAGCGGGCACCGGGGAGCTGTTTTTT
>NA|17|TRBJ2-3|TRBV5-4|NA
CASSSVSWEVGTDTQYF
TGTGCCAGCAGCTCCGTGTCTTGGGAGGTAGGAACAGATACGCAGTATTTT
>NA|14|TRBJ2-3|TRBV5-1|NA
CASIPDWSADTQYF
TGCGCCAGCATCCCCGATTGGAGCGCAGATACGCAGTATTTT
>NA|15|TRBJ2-5|TRBV5-1|NA
CASSLDIGARETQYF
TGCGCCAGCAGCTTGGATATCGGCGCGAGGGAGACCCAGTACTTC